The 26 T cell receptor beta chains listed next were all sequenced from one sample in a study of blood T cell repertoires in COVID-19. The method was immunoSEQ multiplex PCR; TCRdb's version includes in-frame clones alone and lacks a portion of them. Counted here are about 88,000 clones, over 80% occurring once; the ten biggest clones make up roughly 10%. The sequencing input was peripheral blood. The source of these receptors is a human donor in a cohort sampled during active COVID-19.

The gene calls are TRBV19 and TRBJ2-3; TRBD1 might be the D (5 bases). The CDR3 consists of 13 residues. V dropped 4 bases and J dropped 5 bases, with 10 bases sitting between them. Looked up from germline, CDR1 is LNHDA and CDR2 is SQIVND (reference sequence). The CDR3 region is CASSTVGQDTQYF. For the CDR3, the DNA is TGTGCCAGTAGTACCGTGGGGCAAGATACGCAGTATTTT.

The CDR3 sequence: CASSSGTYKETQYF. The CDR3 DNA is TGTGCCAGCAGCTCTGGGACTTACAAAGAGACCCAGTACTTC. This chain uses TRBV7-2 with TRBJ2-5, with D possibly being TRBD2 (6 bases). The CDR3 runs 14 residues. Germline CDR1 and CDR2: SGHTA and FQGNSA. The V end lost 4 bases, the J end lost 3 bases, and 12 bases lay between the germline ends. The variable domain in full, with the rest retrieved from reference TRBV7-2 and TRBJ2-5, is GAGVSQSPSNKVTEKGKDVELRCDPISGHTALYWYRQSLGQGLEFLIYFQGNSAPDKSGLPSDRFSAERTGGSVSTLTIQRTQQEDSAVYLCASSSGTYKETQYFGPGTRLLVL.

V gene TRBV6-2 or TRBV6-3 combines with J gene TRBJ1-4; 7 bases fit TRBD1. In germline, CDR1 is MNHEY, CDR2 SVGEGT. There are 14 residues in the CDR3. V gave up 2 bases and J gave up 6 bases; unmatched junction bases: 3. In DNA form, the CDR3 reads TGTGCCAGCAGTTACCGGCAGGGGGATGAAAAACTGTTTTTT. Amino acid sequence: CASSYRQGDEKLFF.

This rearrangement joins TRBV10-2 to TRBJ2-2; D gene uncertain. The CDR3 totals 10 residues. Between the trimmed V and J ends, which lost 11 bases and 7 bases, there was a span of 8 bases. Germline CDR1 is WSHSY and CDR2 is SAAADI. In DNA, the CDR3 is TGCGCCCATGGCGGCGGGGAGCTGTTTTTT. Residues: CAHGGGELFF.

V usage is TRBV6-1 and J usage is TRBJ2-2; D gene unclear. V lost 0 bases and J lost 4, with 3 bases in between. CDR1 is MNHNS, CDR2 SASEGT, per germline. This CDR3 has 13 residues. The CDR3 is CASSEARTGELFF. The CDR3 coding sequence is TGTGCCAGCAGTGAAGCTCGCACCGGGGAGCTGTTTTTT.

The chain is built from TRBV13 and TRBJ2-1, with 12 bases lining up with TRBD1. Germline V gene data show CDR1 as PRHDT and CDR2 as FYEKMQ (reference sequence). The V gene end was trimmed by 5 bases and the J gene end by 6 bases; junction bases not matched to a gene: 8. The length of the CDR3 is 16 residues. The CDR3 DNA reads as TGTGCCAGCAGCGCCGCGGGACAGGGGGCTCGCAATGAGCAGTTCTTC. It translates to CASSAAGQGARNEQFF.

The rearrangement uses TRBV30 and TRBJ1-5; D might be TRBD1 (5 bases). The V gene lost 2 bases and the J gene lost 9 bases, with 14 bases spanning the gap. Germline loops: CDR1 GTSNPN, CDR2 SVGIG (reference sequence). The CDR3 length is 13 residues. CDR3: CAWSRGEWGPQHF. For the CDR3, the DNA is TGTGCCTGGAGTCGGGGGGAGTGGGGGCCCCAGCATTTT. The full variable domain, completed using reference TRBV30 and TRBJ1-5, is SQTIHQWPATLVQPVGSPLSLECTVEGTSNPNLYWYRQAAGRGLQLLFYSVGIGQISSEVPQNLSASRPQDRQFILSSKKLLLSDSGFYLCAWSRGEWGPQHFGDGTRLSIL.

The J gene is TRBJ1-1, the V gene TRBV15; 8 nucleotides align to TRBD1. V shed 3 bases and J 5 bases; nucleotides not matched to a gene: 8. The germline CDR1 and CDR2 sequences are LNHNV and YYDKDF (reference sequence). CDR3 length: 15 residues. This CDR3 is CATSRAQGGQTEAFF. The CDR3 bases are TGTGCCACCAGCAGGGCACAGGGGGGACAAACTGAAGCTTTCTTT.

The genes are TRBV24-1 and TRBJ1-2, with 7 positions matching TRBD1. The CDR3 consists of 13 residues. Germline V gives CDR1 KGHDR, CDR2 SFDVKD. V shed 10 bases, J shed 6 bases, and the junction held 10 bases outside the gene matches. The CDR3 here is CATSRGQADGYTF. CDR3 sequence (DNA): TGTGCCACGTCTCGCGGACAGGCTGATGGCTACACCTTC.

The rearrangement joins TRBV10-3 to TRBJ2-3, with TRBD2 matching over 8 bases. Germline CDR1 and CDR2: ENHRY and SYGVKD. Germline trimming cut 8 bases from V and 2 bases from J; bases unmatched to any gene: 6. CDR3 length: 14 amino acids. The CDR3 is CAIQRERDTDTQYF. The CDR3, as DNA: TGTGCCATCCAGCGGGAGAGGGACACAGATACGCAGTATTTT.

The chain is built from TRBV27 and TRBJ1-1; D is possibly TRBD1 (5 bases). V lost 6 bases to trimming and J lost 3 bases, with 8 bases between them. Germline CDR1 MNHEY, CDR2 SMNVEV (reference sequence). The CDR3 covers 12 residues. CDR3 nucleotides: TGTGCCAGCAGAGAAGGGGACACTGAAGCTTTCTTT. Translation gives CASREGDTEAFF.

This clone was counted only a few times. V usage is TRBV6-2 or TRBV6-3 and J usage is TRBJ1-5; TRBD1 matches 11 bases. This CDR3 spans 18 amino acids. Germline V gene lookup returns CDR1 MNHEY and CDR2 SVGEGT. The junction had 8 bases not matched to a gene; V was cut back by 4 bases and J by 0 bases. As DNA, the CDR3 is TGTGCCAGCAGTTTAGGGACAGGGGGGACAATTAGCAATCAGCCCCAGCATTTT. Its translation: CASSLGTGGTISNQPQHF.

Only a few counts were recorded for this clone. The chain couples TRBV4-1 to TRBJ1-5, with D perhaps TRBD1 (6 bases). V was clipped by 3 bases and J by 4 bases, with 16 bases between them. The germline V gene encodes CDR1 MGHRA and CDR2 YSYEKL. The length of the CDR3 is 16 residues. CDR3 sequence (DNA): TGCGCCAGCAGCCAGGGCCAACGGGGGGCGAATCAGCCCCAGCATTTT. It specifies CASSQGQRGANQPQHF.

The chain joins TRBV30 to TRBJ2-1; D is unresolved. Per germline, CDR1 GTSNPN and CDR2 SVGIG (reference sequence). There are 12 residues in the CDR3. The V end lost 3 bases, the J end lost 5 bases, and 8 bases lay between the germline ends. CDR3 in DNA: TGTGCCTGGAGCAGGATCGACAATGAGCAGTTCTTC. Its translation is CAWSRIDNEQFF.

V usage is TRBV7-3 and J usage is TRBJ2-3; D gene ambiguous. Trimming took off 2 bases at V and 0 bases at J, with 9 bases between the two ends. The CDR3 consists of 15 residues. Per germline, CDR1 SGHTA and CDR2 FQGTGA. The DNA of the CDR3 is TGTGCCAGCAGCTTAGCTCTAATTAGCACAGATACGCAGTATTTT. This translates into CASSLALISTDTQYF. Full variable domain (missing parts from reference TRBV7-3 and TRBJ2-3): GAGVSQTPSNKVTEKGKYVELRCDPISGHTALYWYRQSLGQGPEFLIYFQGTGAADDSGLPNDRFFAVRPEGSVSTLKIQRTERGDSAVYLCASSLALISTDTQYFGPGTRLTVL.

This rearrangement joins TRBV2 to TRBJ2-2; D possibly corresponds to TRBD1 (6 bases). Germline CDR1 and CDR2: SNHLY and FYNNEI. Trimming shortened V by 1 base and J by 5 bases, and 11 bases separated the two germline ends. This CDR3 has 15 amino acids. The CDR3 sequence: CASSEVAGATGELFF. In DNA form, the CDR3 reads TGTGCCAGCAGTGAAGTGGCAGGGGCGACCGGGGAGCTGTTTTTT.

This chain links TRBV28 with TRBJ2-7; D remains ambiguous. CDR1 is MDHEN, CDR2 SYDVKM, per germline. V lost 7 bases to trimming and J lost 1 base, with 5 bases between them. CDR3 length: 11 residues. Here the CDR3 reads CASTTSYEQYF. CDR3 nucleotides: TGTGCCAGCACCACTTCCTACGAGCAGTACTTC.

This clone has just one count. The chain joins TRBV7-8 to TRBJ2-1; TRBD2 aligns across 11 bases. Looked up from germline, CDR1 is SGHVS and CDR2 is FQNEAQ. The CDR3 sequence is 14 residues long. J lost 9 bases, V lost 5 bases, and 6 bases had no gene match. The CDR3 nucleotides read TGTGCCAGCAGCGCACTAGCGGGAGTGGGTGAGCAGTTCTTC. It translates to CASSALAGVGEQFF.

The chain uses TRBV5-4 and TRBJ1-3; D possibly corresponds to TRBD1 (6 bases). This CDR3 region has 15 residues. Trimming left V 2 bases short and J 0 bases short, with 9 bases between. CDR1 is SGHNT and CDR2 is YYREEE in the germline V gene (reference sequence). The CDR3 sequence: CASSLGTPSGNTIYF. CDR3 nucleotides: TGTGCCAGCAGCTTAGGGACACCCTCTGGAAACACCATATATTTT.

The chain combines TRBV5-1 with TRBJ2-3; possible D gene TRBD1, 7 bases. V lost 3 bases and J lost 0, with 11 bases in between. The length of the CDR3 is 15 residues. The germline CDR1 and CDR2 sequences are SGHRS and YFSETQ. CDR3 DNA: TGCGCCAGCAGCTCGGGGGACAGAAGCACAGATACGCAGTATTTT. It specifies CASSSGDRSTDTQYF.

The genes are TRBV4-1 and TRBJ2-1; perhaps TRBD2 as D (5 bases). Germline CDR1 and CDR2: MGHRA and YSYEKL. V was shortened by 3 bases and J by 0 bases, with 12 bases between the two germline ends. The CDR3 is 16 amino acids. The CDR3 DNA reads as TGCGCCAGCAGCCAGAGGGCGGAGAGCTCCTACAATGAGCAGTTCTTC. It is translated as CASSQRAESSYNEQFF.

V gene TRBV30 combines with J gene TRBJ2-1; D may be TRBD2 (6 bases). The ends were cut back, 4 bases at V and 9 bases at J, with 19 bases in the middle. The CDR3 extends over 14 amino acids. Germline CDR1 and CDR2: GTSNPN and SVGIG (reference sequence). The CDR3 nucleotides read TGTGCCTGGACTAATATCGGGAGTTTGGGTGAGCAGTTCTTC. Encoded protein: CAWTNIGSLGEQFF.

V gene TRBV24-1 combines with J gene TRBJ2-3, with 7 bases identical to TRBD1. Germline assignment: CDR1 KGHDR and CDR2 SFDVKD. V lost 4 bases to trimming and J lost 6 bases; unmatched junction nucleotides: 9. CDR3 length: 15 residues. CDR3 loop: CATSDPTGVSDTQYF. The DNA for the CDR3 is TGTGCCACCAGTGACCCTACAGGGGTATCGGATACGCAGTATTTT.

The CDR3 DNA reads TGTGCCAGCAGTTCCCCCTCTTCAACAGGGACAGGACATAATCAGCCCCAGCATTTT. The encoded protein is CASSSPSSTGTGHNQPQHF. The rearrangement uses TRBV28 and TRBJ1-5, with 8 bases matching TRBD1. From germline, CDR1 is MDHEN and CDR2 SYDVKM. J was trimmed by 4 bases and V by 4 bases; bases with no gene match: 18. The CDR3 has 19 residues.

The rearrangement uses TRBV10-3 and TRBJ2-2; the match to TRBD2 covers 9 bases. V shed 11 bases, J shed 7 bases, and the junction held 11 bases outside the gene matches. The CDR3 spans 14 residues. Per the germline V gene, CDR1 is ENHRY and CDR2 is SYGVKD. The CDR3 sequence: CAHTESGGNGELFF. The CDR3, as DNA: TGTGCCCACACGGAGAGCGGGGGGAACGGGGAGCTGTTTTTT.

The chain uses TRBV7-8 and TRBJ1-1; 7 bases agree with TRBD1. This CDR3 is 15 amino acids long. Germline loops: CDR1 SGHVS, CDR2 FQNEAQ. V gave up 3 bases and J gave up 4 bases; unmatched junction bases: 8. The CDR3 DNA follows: TGTGCCAGCAGCTTCCCGGAGGGGGCCCGCACTGAAGCTTTCTTT. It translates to CASSFPEGARTEAFF. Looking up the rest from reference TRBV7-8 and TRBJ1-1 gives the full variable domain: GAGVSQSPRYKVAKRGQDVALRCDPISGHVSLFWYQQALGQGPEFLTYFQNEAQLDKSGLPSDRFFAERPEGSVSTLKIQRTQQEDSAVYLCASSFPEGARTEAFFGQGTRLTVV.